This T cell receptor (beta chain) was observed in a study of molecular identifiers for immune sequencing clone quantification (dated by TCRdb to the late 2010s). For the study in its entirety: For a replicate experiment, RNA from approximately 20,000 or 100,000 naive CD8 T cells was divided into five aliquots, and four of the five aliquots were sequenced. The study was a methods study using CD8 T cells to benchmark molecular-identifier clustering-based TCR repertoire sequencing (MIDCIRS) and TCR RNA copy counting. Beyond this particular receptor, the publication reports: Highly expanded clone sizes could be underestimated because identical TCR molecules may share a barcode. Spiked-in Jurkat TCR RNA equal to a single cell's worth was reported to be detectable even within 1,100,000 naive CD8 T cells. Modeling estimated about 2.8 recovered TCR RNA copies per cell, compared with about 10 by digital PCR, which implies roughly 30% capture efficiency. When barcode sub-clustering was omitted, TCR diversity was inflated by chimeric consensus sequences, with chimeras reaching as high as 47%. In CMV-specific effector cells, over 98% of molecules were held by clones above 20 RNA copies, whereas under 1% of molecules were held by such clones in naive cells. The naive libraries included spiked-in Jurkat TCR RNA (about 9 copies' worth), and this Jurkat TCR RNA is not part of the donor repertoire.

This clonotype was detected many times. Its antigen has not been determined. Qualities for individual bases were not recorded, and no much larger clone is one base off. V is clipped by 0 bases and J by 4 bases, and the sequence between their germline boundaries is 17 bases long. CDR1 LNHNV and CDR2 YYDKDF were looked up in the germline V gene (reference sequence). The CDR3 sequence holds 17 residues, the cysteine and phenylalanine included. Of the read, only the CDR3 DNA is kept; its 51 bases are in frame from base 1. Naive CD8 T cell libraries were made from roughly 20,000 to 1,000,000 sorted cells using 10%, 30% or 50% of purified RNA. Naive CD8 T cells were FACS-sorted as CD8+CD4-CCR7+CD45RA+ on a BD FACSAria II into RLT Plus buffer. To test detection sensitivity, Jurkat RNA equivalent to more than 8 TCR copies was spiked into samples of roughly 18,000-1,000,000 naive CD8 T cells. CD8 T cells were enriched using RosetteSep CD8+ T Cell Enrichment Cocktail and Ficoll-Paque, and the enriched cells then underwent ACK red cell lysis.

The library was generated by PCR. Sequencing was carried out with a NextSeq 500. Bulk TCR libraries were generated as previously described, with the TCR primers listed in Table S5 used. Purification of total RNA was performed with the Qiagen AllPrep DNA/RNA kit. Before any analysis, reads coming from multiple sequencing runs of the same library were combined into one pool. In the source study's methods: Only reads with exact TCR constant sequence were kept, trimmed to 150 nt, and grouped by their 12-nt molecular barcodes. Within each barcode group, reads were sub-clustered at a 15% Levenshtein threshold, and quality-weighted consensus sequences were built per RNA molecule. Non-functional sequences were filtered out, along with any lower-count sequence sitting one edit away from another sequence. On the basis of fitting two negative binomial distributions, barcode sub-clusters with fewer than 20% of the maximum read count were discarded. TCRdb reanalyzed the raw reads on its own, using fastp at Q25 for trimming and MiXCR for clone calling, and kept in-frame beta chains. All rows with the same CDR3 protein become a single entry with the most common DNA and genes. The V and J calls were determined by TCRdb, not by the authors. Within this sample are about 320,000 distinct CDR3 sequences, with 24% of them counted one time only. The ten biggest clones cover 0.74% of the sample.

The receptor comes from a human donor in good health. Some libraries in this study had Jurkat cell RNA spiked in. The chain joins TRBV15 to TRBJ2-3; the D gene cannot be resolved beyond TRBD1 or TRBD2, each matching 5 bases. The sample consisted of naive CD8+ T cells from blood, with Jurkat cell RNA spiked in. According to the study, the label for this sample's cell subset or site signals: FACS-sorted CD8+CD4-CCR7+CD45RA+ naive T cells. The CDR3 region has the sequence CATSRDEGMILSDTQYF. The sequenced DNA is TGTGCCACCAGCAGAGACGAGGGGATGATTCTGTCAGATACGCAGTATTTT.